Shown below are 16 T cell receptor beta chains from a single sample sequenced in a study of cytomegalovirus exposure and HLA in healthy donors. The primer mix had 60 Vbeta and 13 Jbeta primers. The data were produced by immunoSEQ multiplex PCR, yet TCRdb's version contains in-frame clones alone and is incomplete. The sample includes fewer than 200,000 clones, around 82% of them seen just once. The sample taken for sequencing was PBMCs. Receptors originate from a man aged 35 to 55 in good health and CMV-seronegative.

This chain connects TRBV7-9 to TRBJ1-4, with D perhaps TRBD1 (5 bases). V gave up 2 bases and J gave up 4 bases, with 11 bases separating them. The germline CDR1 and CDR2 sequences are SEHNR and FQNEAQ (reference sequence). This CDR3 has 15 residues. The CDR3: CASSLFDSLNEKLFF. The CDR3 DNA follows: TGTGCCAGCAGCTTATTCGACAGCCTTAATGAAAAACTGTTTTTT.

This clone was found a few times. The rearrangement uses TRBV6-1 and TRBJ2-7; D may be TRBD2 (5 bases). This CDR3 has 14 amino acids. CDR1 and CDR2 (germline): MNHNS, SASEGT. V was shortened by 3 bases and J by 2 bases, with 11 bases between the two germline ends. CDR3 residues: CASSDEGPTYEQYF. In DNA, the CDR3 is TGTGCCAGCAGTGATGAGGGCCCTACCTACGAGCAGTACTTC.

V gene TRBV9 combines with J gene TRBJ2-3, with 8 bases matching TRBD1. The CDR3 runs to 17 residues. Germline V lookup: CDR1 SGDLS, CDR2 YYNGEE. Trimming at V came to 3 bases and at J to 5 bases, leaving 14 bases not matched to a gene. Here the CDR3 reads CASSAGTGRGSEDTQYF. Here the CDR3 DNA reads TGTGCCAGCAGCGCTGGGACAGGAAGGGGGTCTGAAGATACGCAGTATTTT.

This chain uses TRBV5-4 with TRBJ1-4, with TRBD1 matching over 7 bases. There are 14 residues in the CDR3. Germline CDR1 and CDR2: SGHNT and YYREEE (reference sequence). V shed 3 bases and J 4 bases; nucleotides not matched to a gene: 3. CDR3 loop: CASSSGQSNEKLFF. DNA of the CDR3: TGTGCCAGCAGCTCGGGACAGAGTAATGAAAAACTGTTTTTT. The full variable domain, its missing parts supplied by reference TRBV5-4 and TRBJ1-4, is ETGVTQSPTHLIKTRGQQVTLRCSSQSGHNTVSWYQQALGQGPQFIFQYYREEENGRGNFPPRFSGLQFPNYSSELNVNALELDDSALYLCASSSGQSNEKLFFGSGTQLSVL.

This clone appeared a single time. The chain joins TRBV19 to TRBJ1-3; D uncertain. The germline V gene encodes CDR1 LNHDA and CDR2 SQIVND (reference sequence). The V end lost 3 bases, the J end lost 0 bases, and 9 bases lay between the germline ends. This CDR3 has 15 amino acids. The CDR3 coding sequence is TGTGCCAGTAGTATTCCCGATAGCTCTGGAAACACCATATATTTT. Translating it yields CASSIPDSSGNTIYF. The full variable domain, with the rest looked up from reference TRBV19 and TRBJ1-3, is DGGITQSPKYLFRKEGQNVTLSCEQNLNHDAMYWYRQDPGQGLRLIYYSQIVNDFQKGDIAEGYSVSREKKESFPLTVTSAQKNPTAFYLCASSIPDSSGNTIYFGEGSWLTVV.

The gene calls are TRBV11-3 and TRBJ2-7; tentative D call: TRBD2 (5 bases). Germline loops: CDR1 SGHNT, CDR2 YENEEA. The CDR3 has 14 amino acids. Trimming removed 5 bases at V and 0 bases at J, with 11 bases between. DNA of the CDR3: TGTGCCAGCAGCCGGGGTGGTAGCTCCTACGAGCAGTACTTC. Translated, it gives CASSRGGSSYEQYF.

V usage is TRBV19 and J usage is TRBJ1-5; weak D call: TRBD1 (5 bases). Trimming took 8 bases from V and 7 from J, leaving 12 bases between them. CDR1 and CDR2 (germline): LNHDA, SQIVND (reference sequence). This CDR3 region has 12 residues. The CDR3 loop reads CASGALGQPQHF. The DNA of the CDR3 is TGTGCCAGTGGGGCACTGGGGCAGCCCCAGCATTTT.

The V and J genes are TRBV10-3 and TRBJ2-3; TRBD2 matches 10 bases. The CDR3 is made up of 15 amino acids. CDR1 is ENHRY, CDR2 SYGVKD, per germline. Trimming at V came to 5 bases and at J to 3 bases, leaving 5 bases not matched to a gene. The CDR3 region is CAISPSGGETDTQYF. The CDR3 region has the DNA TGTGCCATCAGTCCTAGCGGGGGAGAGACAGATACGCAGTATTTT.

V is TRBV19 and J is TRBJ2-3, with D perhaps matching TRBD2 (6 bases). The V gene's germline CDR1 is LNHDA and CDR2 SQIVND (reference sequence). The CDR3 is made up of 16 amino acids. V shed 3 bases and J shed 2 bases, with 15 bases lying between them. CDR3 DNA sequence: TGTGCCAGTAGTATCGGAGGGGTTACGACCACAGATACGCAGTATTTT. The encoded protein is CASSIGGVTTTDTQYF.

This chain connects TRBV19 to TRBJ1-4; D unresolved. The germline V gene encodes CDR1 LNHDA and CDR2 SQIVND (reference sequence). Deletions cut 4 bases from V and 0 bases from J, with 9 bases between. CDR3 size: 15 residues. CDR3 sequence reads: CASSTYSATNEKLFF. The CDR3 DNA is TGTGCCAGTAGTACGTACAGTGCAACTAATGAAAAACTGTTTTTT.

This chain links TRBV9 with TRBJ2-2; 11 bases are a match to TRBD2. V gave up 2 bases and J gave up 6 bases; unmatched junction bases: 12. The CDR3 is made up of 18 amino acids. The germline V gene has CDR1 SGDLS and CDR2 YYNGEE. This chain's CDR3 is CASSVPSRGTSGAGELFF. As DNA, the CDR3 is TGTGCCAGCAGCGTGCCCTCAAGGGGGACTAGCGGAGCCGGGGAGCTGTTTTTT.

The V gene is TRBV25-1, the J gene TRBJ2-7, with TRBD1 identical over 8 bases. Looked up from germline, CDR1 is MGHDK and CDR2 is SYGVNS. The CDR3 has 14 residues. The V segment lost 3 bases and the J segment 2 bases; nucleotides outside the gene matches: 3. The CDR3 region has the DNA TGTGCCAGCAGTGAGGACAGGGCTCCCTACGAGCAGTACTTC. The encoded protein is CASSEDRAPYEQYF.

J is TRBJ2-7 and V is TRBV5-4; 8 bases fit TRBD2. The ends lost 7 bases at V and 1 base at J; junction bases unmatched: 10. The CDR3 is 15 amino acids. CDR1 SGHNT and CDR2 YYREEE come from the germline V gene (reference sequence). The CDR3 sequence: CASGKPGLGSYEQYF. In DNA, the CDR3 is TGTGCCAGCGGCAAACCGGGACTAGGGTCCTACGAGCAGTACTTC.

The V gene is TRBV7-9, the J gene TRBJ1-2, with D perhaps matching TRBD1 (5 bases). CDR1 and CDR2 from the germline V gene are SEHNR and FQNEAQ (reference sequence). The CDR3 is 14 amino acids. V lost 7 bases, J lost 2 bases, and 14 bases lay in between. This CDR3 reads CASTRAGGNYGYTF. The CDR3, as DNA: TGTGCCAGCACCCGGGCGGGGGGGAACTATGGCTACACCTTC.

The J gene is TRBJ2-3, the V gene TRBV29-1, with a possible D match to TRBD2 (7 bases). The CDR3 covers 14 residues. The germline gives CDR1 SQVTM, CDR2 ANQGSEA. V shed 6 bases and J shed 2 bases, with 15 bases lying between them. CDR3 in amino acids: CSVRGRGFTDTQYF. The CDR3 nucleotides read TGCAGCGTGAGGGGGAGGGGGTTCACAGATACGCAGTATTTT.

The chain uses TRBV11-2 and TRBJ2-2; 12 bases align to TRBD2. CDR1 is SGHAT and CDR2 is FQNNGV in the germline V gene. The CDR3 runs to 15 residues. After removal of 4 bases from V and 6 bases from J, the junction contained 3 bases not matched to a gene. The CDR3 region has the DNA TGTGCCAGCAGCTCGGGACTAGCGGGTTCCGGGGAGCTGTTTTTT. It translates to CASSSGLAGSGELFF.